This TCR beta chain was identified during a study of cytomegalovirus exposure and HLA in healthy donors. V lost 2 bases and J 0 bases, leaving 8 bases between the germline ends. Germline V gene lookup returns CDR1 MGHRA and CDR2 YSYEKL. This CDR3 is built from 15 residues. Note on this clone: Its matching antigen is unknown.

Measured with immunoSEQ multiplex PCR; TCRdb has only the in-frame clones, and not every one. The sample has about 78,000 clones, roughly 95% seen once. Study-wide results and caveats: Overall, approximately 150 TCR beta chains were annotated as cytomegalovirus-associated.

Sequencing was carried out using PBMCs. The receptor's source is a man aged 18 to 29 in good health and CMV-seropositive. The rearrangement uses TRBV4-1 and TRBJ1-3; D is undetermined. CDR3: CASSQLQFSGNTIYF. In DNA form, the CDR3 reads TGCGCCAGCAGCCAACTACAGTTCTCTGGAAACACCATATATTTT.